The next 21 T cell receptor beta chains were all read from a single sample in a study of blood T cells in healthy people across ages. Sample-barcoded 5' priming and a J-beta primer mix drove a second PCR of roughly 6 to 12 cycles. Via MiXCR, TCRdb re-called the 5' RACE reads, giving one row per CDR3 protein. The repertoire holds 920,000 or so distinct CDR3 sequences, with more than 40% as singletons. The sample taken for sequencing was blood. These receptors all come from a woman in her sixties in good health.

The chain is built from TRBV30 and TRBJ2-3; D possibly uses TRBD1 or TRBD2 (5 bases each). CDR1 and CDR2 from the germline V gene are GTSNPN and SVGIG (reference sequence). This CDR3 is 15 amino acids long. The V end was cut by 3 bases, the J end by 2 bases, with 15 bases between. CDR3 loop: CAWRSIRDPTDTQYF. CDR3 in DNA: TGTGCCTGGAGATCAATCAGGGACCCCACAGATACGCAGTATTTT.

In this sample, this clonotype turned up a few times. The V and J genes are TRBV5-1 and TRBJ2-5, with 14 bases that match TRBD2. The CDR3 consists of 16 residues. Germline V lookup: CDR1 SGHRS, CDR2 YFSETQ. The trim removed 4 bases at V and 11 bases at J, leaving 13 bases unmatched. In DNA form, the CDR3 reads TGCGCCAGCAGCCTCGGGACTAGCGGGAGATTGGGGGAGCAGTACTTC. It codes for CASSLGTSGRLGEQYF.

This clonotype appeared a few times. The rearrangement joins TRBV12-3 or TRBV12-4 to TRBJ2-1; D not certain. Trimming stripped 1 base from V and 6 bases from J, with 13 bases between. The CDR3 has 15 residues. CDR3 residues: CASSLVGFPLNEQFF. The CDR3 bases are TGTGCCAGCAGTTTAGTAGGCTTCCCACTCAATGAGCAGTTCTTC.

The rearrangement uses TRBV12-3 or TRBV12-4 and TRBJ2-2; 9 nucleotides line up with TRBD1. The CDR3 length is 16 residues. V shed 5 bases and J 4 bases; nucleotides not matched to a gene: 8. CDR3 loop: CASSERQGGSTGELFF. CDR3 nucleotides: TGTGCCAGCAGTGAAAGACAGGGGGGGTCCACCGGGGAGCTGTTTTTT.

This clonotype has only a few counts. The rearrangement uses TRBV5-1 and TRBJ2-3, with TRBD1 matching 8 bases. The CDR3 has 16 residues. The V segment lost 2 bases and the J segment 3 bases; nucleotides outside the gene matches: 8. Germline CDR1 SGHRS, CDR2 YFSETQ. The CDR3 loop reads CASSLGSTGGTDTQYF. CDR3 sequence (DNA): TGCGCCAGCAGCTTAGGATCCACAGGGGGTACAGATACGCAGTATTTT. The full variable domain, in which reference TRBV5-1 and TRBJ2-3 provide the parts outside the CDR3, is KAGVTQTPRYLIKTRGQQVTLSCSPISGHRSVSWYQQTPGQGLQFLFEYFSETQRNKGNFPGRFSGRQFSNSRSEMNVSTLELGDSALYLCASSLGSTGGTDTQYFGPGTRLTVL.

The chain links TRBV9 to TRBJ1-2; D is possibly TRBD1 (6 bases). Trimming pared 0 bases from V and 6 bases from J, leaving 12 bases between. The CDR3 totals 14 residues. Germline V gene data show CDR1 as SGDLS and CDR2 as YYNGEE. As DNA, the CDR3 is TGTGCCAGCAGCGTAGCCTGGACAGTGGATGGCTACACCTTC. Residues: CASSVAWTVDGYTF. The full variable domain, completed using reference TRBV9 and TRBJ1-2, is DSGVTQTPKHLITATGQRVTLRCSPRSGDLSVYWYQQSLDQGLQFLIQYYNGEERAKGNILERFSAQQFPDLHSELNLSSLELGDSALYFCASSVAWTVDGYTFGSGTRLTVV.

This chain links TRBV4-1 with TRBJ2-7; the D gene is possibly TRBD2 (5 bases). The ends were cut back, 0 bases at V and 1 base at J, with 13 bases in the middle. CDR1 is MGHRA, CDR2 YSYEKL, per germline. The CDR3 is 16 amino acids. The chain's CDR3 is CASSQDGWEPSYEQYF. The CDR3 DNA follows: TGCGCCAGCAGCCAAGATGGTTGGGAGCCATCCTACGAGCAGTACTTC.

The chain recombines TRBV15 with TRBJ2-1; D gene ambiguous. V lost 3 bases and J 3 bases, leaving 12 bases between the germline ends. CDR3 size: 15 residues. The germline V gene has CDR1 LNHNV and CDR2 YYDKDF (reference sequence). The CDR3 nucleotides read TGTGCCACCAGCAGTGTCAGTCGGTTCTACAATGAGCAGTTCTTC. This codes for CATSSVSRFYNEQFF.

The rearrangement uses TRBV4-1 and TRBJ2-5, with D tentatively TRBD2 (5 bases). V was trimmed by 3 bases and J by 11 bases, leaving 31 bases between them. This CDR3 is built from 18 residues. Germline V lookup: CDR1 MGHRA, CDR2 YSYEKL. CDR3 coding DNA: TGCGCCAGCAGCCAGGTCCGACATGTAGGGAGAGCAGGAGAGGAGCAGTACTTC. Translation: CASSQVRHVGRAGEEQYF.

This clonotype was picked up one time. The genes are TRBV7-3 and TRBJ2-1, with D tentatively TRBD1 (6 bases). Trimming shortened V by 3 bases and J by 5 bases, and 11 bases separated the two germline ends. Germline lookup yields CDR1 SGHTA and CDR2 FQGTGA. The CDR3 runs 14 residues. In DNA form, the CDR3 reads TGTGCCAGCAGCTTCTTGGACAGTAACAATGAGCAGTTCTTC. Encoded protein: CASSFLDSNNEQFF.

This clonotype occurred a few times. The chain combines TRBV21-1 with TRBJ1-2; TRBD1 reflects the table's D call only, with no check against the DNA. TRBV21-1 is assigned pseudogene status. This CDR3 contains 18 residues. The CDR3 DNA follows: TGTGCCAGCAGCAAAAAGGAATGCGGGGGACAGGGGGGCAATGGCTACACCTTC. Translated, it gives CASSKKECGGQGGNGYTF.

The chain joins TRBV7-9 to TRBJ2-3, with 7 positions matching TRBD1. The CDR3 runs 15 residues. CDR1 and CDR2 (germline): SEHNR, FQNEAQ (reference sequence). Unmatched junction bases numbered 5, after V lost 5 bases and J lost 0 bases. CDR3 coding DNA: TGTGCCAGCAGCCGCCAGGGACAGAGCACAGATACGCAGTATTTT. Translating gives CASSRQGQSTDTQYF.

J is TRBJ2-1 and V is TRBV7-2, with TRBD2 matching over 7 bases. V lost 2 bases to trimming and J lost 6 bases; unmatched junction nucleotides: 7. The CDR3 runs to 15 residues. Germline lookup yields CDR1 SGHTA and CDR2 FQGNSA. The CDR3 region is CASSLMVTSSNEQFF. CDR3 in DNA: TGTGCCAGCAGCTTAATGGTGACTAGCAGCAATGAGCAGTTCTTC.

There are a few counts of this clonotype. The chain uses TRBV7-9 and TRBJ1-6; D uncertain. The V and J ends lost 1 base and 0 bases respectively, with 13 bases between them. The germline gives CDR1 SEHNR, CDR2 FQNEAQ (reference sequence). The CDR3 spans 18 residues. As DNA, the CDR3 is TGTGCCAGCAGCTTAGTGAGCCACCGGCTCTCCTATAATTCACCCCTCCACTTT. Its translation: CASSLVSHRLSYNSPLHF.

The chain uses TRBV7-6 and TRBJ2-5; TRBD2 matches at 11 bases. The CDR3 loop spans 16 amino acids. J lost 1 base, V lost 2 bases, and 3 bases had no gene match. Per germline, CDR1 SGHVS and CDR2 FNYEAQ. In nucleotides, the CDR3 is TGTGCCAGCAGCTTAAGGACTAGCGGGCCCCAAGAGACCCAGTACTTC. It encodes CASSLRTSGPQETQYF.

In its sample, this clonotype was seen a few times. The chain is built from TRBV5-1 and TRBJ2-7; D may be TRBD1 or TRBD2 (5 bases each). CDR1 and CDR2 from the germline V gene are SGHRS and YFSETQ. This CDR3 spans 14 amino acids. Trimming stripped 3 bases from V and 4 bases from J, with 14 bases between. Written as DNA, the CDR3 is TGCGCCAGCAGCTACCGGGACGGCAATTACGAGCAGTACTTC. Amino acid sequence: CASSYRDGNYEQYF.

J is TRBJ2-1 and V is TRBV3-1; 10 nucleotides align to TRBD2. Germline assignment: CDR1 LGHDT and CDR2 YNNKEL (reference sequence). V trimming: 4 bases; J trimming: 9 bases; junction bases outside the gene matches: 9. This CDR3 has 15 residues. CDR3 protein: CASSPDLAGVGEQFF. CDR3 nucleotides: TGTGCCAGCAGCCCCGATCTAGCGGGAGTTGGTGAGCAGTTCTTC.

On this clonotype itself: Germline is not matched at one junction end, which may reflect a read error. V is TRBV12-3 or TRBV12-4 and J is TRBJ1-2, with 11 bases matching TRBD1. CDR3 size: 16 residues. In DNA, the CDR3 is TGTGTCAGCAGTCTTGGGCCCGGACAGGGGGCGACTGGCTACACCTTC. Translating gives CVSSLGPGQGATGYTF.

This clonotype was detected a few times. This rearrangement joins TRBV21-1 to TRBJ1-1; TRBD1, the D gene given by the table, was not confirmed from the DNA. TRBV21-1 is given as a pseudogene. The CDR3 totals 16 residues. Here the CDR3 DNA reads TGTGCCAGCAGCAAAGCGAGGGTCTCGGGGAACACTGAAGCTTTCTTT. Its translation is CASSKARVSGNTEAFF.

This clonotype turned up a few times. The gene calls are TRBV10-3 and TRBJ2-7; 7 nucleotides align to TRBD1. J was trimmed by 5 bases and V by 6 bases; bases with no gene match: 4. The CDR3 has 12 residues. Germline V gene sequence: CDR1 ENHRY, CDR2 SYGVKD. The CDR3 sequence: CAISATGNEQYF. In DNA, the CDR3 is TGTGCCATCAGCGCGACAGGGAACGAGCAGTACTTC.

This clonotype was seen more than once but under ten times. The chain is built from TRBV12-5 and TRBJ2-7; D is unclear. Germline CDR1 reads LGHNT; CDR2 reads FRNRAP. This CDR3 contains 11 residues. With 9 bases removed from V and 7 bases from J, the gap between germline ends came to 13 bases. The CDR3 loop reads CASAVEGEQYF. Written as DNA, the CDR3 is TGTGCTAGCGCGGTGGAAGGGGAGCAGTACTTC.